These 23 T cell receptor beta chains were sequenced from one sample in a study of cytomegalovirus exposure and HLA in healthy donors. Both 60 Vbeta primers and 13 Jbeta primers went into the PCR. Repertoires were generated with immunoSEQ multiplex PCR, while TCRdb's copy carries only in-frame clones and drops some. The repertoire consists of about 110,000 clones, with under 80% occurring once and the leading ten covering 7.7%. The specimen sequenced was PBMCs. The receptors were sampled from a woman between 50 and 59 years old in good health and CMV-seropositive.

The rearrangement uses TRBV6-1 and TRBJ1-4; unclear D gene. Trimming shortened V by 2 bases and J by 8 bases, and 15 bases separated the two germline ends. The CDR3 extends over 15 amino acids. CDR1 and CDR2 (germline): MNHNS, SASEGT. CDR3 sequence: CASSEFFRLREKLFF. CDR3 sequence (DNA): TGTGCCAGCAGTGAATTCTTTAGGCTGAGGGAAAAACTGTTTTTT.

The J gene is TRBJ2-7, the V gene TRBV19; possibly TRBD2 for D (6 bases). Trimming stripped 7 bases from V and 5 bases from J, with 21 bases between. Germline V gene sequence: CDR1 LNHDA, CDR2 SQIVND (reference sequence). The CDR3 has 15 residues. CDR3 bases: TGTGCCAGTAAATCTGGACGGGTCGGCGGGAACGAGCAGTACTTC. This encodes CASKSGRVGGNEQYF.

The CDR3 DNA sequence: TGTGCCAGCAGTACCCGGACAGGGCCGCCCTACGAGCAGTACTTC. Its translation is CASSTRTGPPYEQYF. The chain combines TRBV27 with TRBJ2-7; 8 bases align to TRBD1. V shed 5 bases and J 2 bases; nucleotides not matched to a gene: 8. This CDR3 spans 15 amino acids. Germline CDR1 is MNHEY and CDR2 is SMNVEV (reference sequence).

This chain joins TRBV4-1 and TRBJ2-1; 16 bases align to TRBD2. This CDR3 is 18 amino acids long. CDR1 is MGHRA and CDR2 is YSYEKL in the germline V gene. The trim removed 3 bases at V and 8 bases at J, leaving 10 bases unmatched. CDR3 in DNA: TGCGCCAGCAGCCACTCGGGTGGGACTAGCGGGAGGGGCGATGAGCAGTTCTTC. This codes for CASSHSGGTSGRGDEQFF.

J is TRBJ1-1 and V is TRBV5-8; D remains unclear. The germline gives CDR1 SGHTS, CDR2 YDEGEE. Trimming took off 1 base at V and 4 bases at J, with 11 bases between the two ends. The CDR3 extends over 14 amino acids. The CDR3 DNA reads TGTGCCAGCAGCTTGCGGGGTGGTGGCACTGAAGCTTTCTTT. This sequence encodes CASSLRGGGTEAFF.

This clone was recorded a few times. The chain uses TRBV7-9 and TRBJ1-5; tentatively, D is TRBD1 (6 bases). The CDR3 loop spans 15 amino acids. CDR1 and CDR2 from the germline V gene are SEHNR and FQNEAQ (reference sequence). Trimming pared 5 bases from V and 3 bases from J, leaving 14 bases between. The CDR3 sequence: CASSKLRDTNQPQHF. CDR3 nucleotide sequence: TGTGCCAGCAGCAAACTTCGGGACACCAATCAGCCCCAGCATTTT.

DNA for the CDR3: TGCGCCAGCAGCCGGGGGACCGGGACAGGGGGCTACGAGCAGTACTTC. As protein: CASSRGTGTGGYEQYF. The V and J genes are TRBV4-1 and TRBJ2-7, with 11 nucleotides matching TRBD1. Germline lookup yields CDR1 MGHRA and CDR2 YSYEKL. With V trimmed by 4 bases and J by 3 bases, 8 bases remained unmatched. This CDR3 region has 16 residues.

The rearrangement uses TRBV23-1 and TRBJ2-5; the match to TRBD2 covers 12 bases. TRBV23-1 is an ORF, with its function uncertain. The CDR3 runs 16 residues. The V and J ends lost 2 bases and 0 bases, in that order; junction bases with no gene match: 1. The CDR3 nucleotides are TGCGCCAGCAGTCAAGGACTAGCGGGGTACCAAGAGACCCAGTACTTC. Translated, it gives CASSQGLAGYQETQYF.

This clone occurred a few times. The gene calls are TRBV4-1 and TRBJ2-5; 13 nucleotides align to TRBD2. The CDR3 runs to 16 residues. Germline CDR1 is MGHRA and CDR2 is YSYEKL. V was pared by 4 bases and J by 3 bases, with 5 bases of the junction left unmatched. The CDR3 region has the DNA TGCGCCAGCAGCCCCAGAGGGACTAGCGGGGAAGAGACCCAGTACTTC. This sequence encodes CASSPRGTSGEETQYF.

The chain uses TRBV4-3 and TRBJ2-1; D gene ambiguous. CDR1 and CDR2 from the germline V gene are LGHNA and YSLEER. The CDR3 runs to 14 residues. V lost 2 bases and J lost 4, with 9 bases in between. CDR3 residues: CASSQNPGYNEQFF. CDR3 coding DNA: TGCGCCAGCAGCCAAAACCCCGGGTACAATGAGCAGTTCTTC.

The gene calls are TRBV4-3 and TRBJ2-2; TRBD2 agrees at 8 bases. Germline lookup yields CDR1 LGHNA and CDR2 YSLEER. Trimming took 0 bases from V and 2 from J; bases not matched to a gene: 14. The length of the CDR3 is 20 residues. CDR3 nucleotide sequence: TGCGCCAGCAGCCAAGAACCCCCCCTCACGGGGGGGCCTAACACCGGGGAGCTGTTTTTT. This gives the protein CASSQEPPLTGGPNTGELFF.

The chain employs TRBV7-3 and TRBJ1-1; TRBD1 matches at 9 bases. Trimming took 5 bases from V and 0 from J; bases not matched to a gene: 7. This CDR3 is 16 amino acids long. The germline V gene encodes CDR1 SGHTA and CDR2 FQGTGA. In DNA, the CDR3 is TGTGCCAGCAGCGCAACAGGGGGCCCCATGAACACTGAAGCTTTCTTT. Amino acid sequence: CASSATGGPMNTEAFF.

This clone occurred once. This rearrangement joins TRBV7-3 to TRBJ2-1, with 8 nucleotides matching TRBD1. Germline V gene data show CDR1 as SGHTA and CDR2 as FQGTGA. The CDR3 loop spans 16 amino acids. V lost 5 bases, J lost 3 bases, and 9 bases stayed unmatched. The CDR3 DNA reads as TGTGCCAGCAGCCCCTCCGGGACAGGAAACTACAATGAGCAGTTCTTC. Translating it yields CASSPSGTGNYNEQFF.

This rearrangement joins TRBV5-1 to TRBJ1-2; D ambiguous. This CDR3 spans 12 amino acids. CDR1 SGHRS and CDR2 YFSETQ come from the germline V gene. Trimming stripped 0 bases from V and 8 bases from J, with 8 bases between. This CDR3 reads CASSLDSGGYTF. The CDR3 bases are TGCGCCAGCAGCTTGGACAGTGGGGGCTACACCTTC. Complete variable domain (other parts from reference TRBV5-1 and TRBJ1-2): KAGVTQTPRYLIKTRGQQVTLSCSPISGHRSVSWYQQTPGQGLQFLFEYFSETQRNKGNFPGRFSGRQFSNSRSEMNVSTLELGDSALYLCASSLDSGGYTFGSGTRLTVV.

V and J are TRBV14 and TRBJ1-2, with unresolved D. Between the trimmed V and J ends, which lost 1 base and 3 bases, there was a span of 12 bases. The CDR3 covers 15 residues. From germline, CDR1 is SGHDN and CDR2 FVKESK. The CDR3 reads CASSQATPQDYGYTF. CDR3 DNA sequence: TGTGCCAGCAGCCAAGCGACCCCTCAGGACTATGGCTACACCTTC.

Only one count was recorded for this clone. V is TRBV14 and J is TRBJ2-3; maybe TRBD2 (5 bases). Germline loops: CDR1 SGHDN, CDR2 FVKESK. The CDR3 extends over 17 amino acids. Trimming pared 0 bases from V and 1 base from J, leaving 14 bases between. As DNA, the CDR3 is TGTGCCAGCAGCCAAGAGCTACCGGGATCTCGCACAGATACGCAGTATTTT. Translating it yields CASSQELPGSRTDTQYF.

This clone appeared once. The rearrangement uses TRBV4-2 and TRBJ2-4; 14 nucleotides line up with TRBD2. The V segment lost 3 bases and the J segment 9 bases; nucleotides outside the gene matches: 4. The CDR3 has 15 amino acids. Germline V gene data show CDR1 as LGHNA and CDR2 as YNFKEQ. As DNA, the CDR3 is TGTGCCAGCAGCCAGACTAGCGGGGGGGCCACCATTCAGTACTTC. Translated: CASSQTSGGATIQYF.

This clone was seen just once. V usage is TRBV15 and J usage is TRBJ2-2; TRBD2 is a possible D gene (6 bases). V lost 3 bases and J 0 bases, leaving 8 bases between the germline ends. CDR1 is LNHNV, CDR2 YYDKDF, per germline (reference sequence). The CDR3 runs 15 residues. The CDR3 region has the DNA TGTGCCACCAGCAGTGGCGGGGCGAACACCGGGGAGCTGTTTTTT. It codes for CATSSGGANTGELFF.

The chain is built from TRBV6-5 and TRBJ2-2, with a tentative D call TRBD2 (6 bases). Germline V gene sequence: CDR1 MNHEY, CDR2 SVGAGI. V was clipped by 4 bases and J by 5 bases, with 14 bases between them. This CDR3 has 15 residues. This CDR3 is CASSSSGLPTGELFF. CDR3 bases: TGTGCCAGCAGTTCCTCGGGACTTCCTACCGGGGAGCTGTTTTTT.

The V and J genes are TRBV11-1 and TRBJ1-1; the match to TRBD1 covers 11 bases. The CDR3 length is 13 residues. V dropped 5 bases and J dropped 10; count of bases not matched to a gene: 6. Per the germline V gene, CDR1 is SGHAT and CDR2 is FQDESV (reference sequence). CDR3 protein: CASSPGTGGAAFF. The CDR3 DNA is TGTGCCAGCAGCCCCGGGACAGGGGGTGCAGCTTTCTTT.

This chain joins TRBV11-3 and TRBJ2-7; 8 bases align to TRBD2. The V gene end was trimmed by 1 base and the J gene end by 4 bases; junction bases not matched to a gene: 3. Germline CDR1 SGHNT, CDR2 YENEEA. The CDR3 has 14 residues. The DNA of the CDR3 is TGTGCCAGCAGCTTAGCGGGAGGGCCTTACGAGCAGTACTTC. Protein: CASSLAGGPYEQYF.

This clone was seen a handful of times. This chain links TRBV7-9 with TRBJ1-3; D perhaps matches TRBD1 (5 bases). Trimming removed 5 bases at V and 0 bases at J, with 14 bases between. The CDR3 sequence is 16 residues long. Germline V lookup: CDR1 SEHNR, CDR2 FQNEAQ (reference sequence). CDR3 bases: TGTGCCAGCAGCCTAGTGTACGGACACTCTGGAAACACCATATATTTT. This gives the protein CASSLVYGHSGNTIYF.

The J gene is TRBJ1-2, the V gene TRBV21-1; whether TRBD1, the table's D call, matches the DNA was not checked. TRBV21-1 is flagged as a pseudogene. The CDR3 has 14 residues. The CDR3 coding sequence is TGTGCCAGCAGCAAGGAGGGACAGGGTTATGGCTACACCTTC. The encoded protein is CASSKEGQGYGYTF.